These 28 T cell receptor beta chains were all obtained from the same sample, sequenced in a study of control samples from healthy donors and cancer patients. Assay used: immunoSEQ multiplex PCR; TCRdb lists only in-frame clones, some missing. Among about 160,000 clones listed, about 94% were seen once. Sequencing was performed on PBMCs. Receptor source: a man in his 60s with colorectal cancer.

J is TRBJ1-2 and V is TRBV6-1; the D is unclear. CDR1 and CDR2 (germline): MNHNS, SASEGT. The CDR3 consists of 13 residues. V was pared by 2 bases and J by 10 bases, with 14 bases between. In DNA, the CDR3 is TGTGCCAGCAGTGAATTGGAGAGGGTGGACTACACCTTC. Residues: CASSELERVDYTF.

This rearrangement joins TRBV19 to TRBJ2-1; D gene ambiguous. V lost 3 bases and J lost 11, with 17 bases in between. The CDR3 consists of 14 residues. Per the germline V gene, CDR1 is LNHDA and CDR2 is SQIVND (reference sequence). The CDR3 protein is CASSIADRDWKQFF. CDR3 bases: TGTGCCAGTAGTATTGCTGACCGAGACTGGAAGCAGTTCTTC.

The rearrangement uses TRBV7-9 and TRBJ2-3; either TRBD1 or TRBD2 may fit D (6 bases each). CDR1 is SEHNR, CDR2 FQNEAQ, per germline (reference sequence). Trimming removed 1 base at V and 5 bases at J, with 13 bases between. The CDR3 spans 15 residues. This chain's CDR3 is CASSLGGAGGDTQYF. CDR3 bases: TGTGCCAGCAGCTTAGGGGGGGCCGGTGGAGATACGCAGTATTTT.

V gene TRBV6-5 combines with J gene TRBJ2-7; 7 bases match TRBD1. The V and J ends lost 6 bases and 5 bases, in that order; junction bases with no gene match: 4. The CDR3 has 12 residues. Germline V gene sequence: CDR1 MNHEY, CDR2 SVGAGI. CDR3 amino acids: CASSRTGNEQYF. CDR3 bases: TGTGCCAGCAGCCGGACAGGTAACGAGCAGTACTTC.

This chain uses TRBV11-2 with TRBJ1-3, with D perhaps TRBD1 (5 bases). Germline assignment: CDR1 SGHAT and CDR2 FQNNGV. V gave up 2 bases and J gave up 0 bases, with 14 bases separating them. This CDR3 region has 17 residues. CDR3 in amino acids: CASSLRPGHHSGNTIYF. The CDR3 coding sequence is TGTGCCAGCAGCTTAAGGCCCGGACACCACTCTGGAAACACCATATATTTT.

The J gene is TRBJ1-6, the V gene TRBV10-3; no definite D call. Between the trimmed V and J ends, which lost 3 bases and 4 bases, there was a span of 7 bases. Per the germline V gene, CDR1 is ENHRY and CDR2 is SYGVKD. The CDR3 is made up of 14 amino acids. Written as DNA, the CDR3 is TGTGCCATCAGTGACGGGGTTTATAATTCACCCCTCCACTTT. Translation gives CAISDGVYNSPLHF.

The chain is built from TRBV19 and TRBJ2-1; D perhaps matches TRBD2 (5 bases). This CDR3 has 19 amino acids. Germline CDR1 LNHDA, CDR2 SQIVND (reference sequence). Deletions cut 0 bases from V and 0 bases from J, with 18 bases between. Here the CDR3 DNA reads TGTGCCAGTAGTATAGAAGGCGGGTCGGGTCATAGCTCCTACAATGAGCAGTTCTTC. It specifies CASSIEGGSGHSSYNEQFF.

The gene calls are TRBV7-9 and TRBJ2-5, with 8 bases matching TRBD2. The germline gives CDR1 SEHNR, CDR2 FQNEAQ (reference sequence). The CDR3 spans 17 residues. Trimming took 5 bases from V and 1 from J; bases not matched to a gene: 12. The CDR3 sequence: CASSPRLSGVTQETQYF. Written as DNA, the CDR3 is TGTGCCAGCAGCCCGAGGCTTAGCGGGGTGACCCAAGAGACCCAGTACTTC.

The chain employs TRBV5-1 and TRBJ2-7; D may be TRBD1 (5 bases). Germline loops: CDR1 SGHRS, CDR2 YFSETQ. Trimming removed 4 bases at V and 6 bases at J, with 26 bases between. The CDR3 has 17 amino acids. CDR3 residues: CASSPENRPPSKAEQYF. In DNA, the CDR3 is TGCGCCAGCAGCCCAGAAAACAGGCCGCCCTCTAAGGCCGAGCAGTACTTC.

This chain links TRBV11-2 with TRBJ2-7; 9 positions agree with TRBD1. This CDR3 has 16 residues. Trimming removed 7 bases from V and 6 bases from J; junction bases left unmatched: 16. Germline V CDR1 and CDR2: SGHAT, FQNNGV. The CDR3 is CASTTSDRGSLAEQYF. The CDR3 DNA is TGTGCCAGCACCACCTCAGACAGGGGGTCTTTGGCCGAGCAGTACTTC.

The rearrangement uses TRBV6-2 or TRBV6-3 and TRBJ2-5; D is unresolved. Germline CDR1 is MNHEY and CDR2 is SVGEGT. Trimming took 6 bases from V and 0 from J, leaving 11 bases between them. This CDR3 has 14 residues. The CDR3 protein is CASSLTRNQETQYF. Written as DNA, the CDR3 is TGTGCCAGCAGCCTTACAAGAAACCAAGAGACCCAGTACTTC.

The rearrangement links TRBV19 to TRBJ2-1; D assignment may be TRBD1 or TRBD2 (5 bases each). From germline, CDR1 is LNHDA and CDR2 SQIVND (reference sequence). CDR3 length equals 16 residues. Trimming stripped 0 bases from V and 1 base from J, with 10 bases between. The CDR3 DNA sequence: TGTGCCAGTAGTATAGAGGGACCCCGGTCCTACAATGAGCAGTTCTTC. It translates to CASSIEGPRSYNEQFF.

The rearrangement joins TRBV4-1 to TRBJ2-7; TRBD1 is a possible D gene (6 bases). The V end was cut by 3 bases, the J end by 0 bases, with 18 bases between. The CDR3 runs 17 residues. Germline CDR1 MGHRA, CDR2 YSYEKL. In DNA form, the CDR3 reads TGCGCCAGCAGCCAGGACACAGGGTCGAGGGGCTCCTACGAGCAGTACTTC. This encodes CASSQDTGSRGSYEQYF.

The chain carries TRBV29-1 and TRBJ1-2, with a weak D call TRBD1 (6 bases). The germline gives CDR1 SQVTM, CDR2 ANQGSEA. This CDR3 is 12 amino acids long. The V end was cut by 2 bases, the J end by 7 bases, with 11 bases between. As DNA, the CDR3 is TGCAGCGTTGAACAGACAGGAACTGGCTACACCTTC. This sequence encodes CSVEQTGTGYTF.

This CDR3 is CASSLQMTSGVTDTQYF. For the CDR3, the DNA is TGTGCCAGCAGTCTCCAAATGACTAGCGGGGTCACAGATACGCAGTATTTT. The V gene is TRBV7-9, the J gene TRBJ2-3; 11 bases are shared with TRBD2. J lost 2 bases, V lost 6 bases, and 10 bases had no gene match. Germline lookup yields CDR1 SEHNR and CDR2 FQNEAQ (reference sequence). This CDR3 is built from 17 residues.

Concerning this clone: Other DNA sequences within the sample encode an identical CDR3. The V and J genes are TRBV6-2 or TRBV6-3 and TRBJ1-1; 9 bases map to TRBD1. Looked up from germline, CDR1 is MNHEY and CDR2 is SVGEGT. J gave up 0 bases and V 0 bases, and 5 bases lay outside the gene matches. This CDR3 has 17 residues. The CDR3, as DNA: TGTGCCAGCAGTTACTCTAGGACAGGGGACATGAACACTGAAGCTTTCTTT. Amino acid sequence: CASSYSRTGDMNTEAFF.

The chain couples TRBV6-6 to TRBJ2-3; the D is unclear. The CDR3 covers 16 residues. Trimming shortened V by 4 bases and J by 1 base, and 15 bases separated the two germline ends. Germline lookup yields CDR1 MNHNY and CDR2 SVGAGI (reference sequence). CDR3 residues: CASSSNPHIGTDTQYF. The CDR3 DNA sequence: TGTGCCAGCAGTTCAAACCCTCACATTGGCACAGATACGCAGTATTTT.

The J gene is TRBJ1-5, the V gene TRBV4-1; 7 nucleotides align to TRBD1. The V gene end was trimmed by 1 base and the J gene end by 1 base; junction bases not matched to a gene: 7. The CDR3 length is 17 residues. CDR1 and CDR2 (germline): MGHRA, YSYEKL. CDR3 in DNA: TGCGCCAGCAGCCAAGCAGGAGGGGGCCAAAGCAATCAGCCCCAGCATTTT. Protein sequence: CASSQAGGGQSNQPQHF.

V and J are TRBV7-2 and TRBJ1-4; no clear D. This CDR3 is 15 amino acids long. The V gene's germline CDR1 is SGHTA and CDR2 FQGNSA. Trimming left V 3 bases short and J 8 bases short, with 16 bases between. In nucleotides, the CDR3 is TGTGCCAGCAGCTTGTTGGCACATCGATCCGAAAAACTGTTTTTT. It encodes CASSLLAHRSEKLFF.

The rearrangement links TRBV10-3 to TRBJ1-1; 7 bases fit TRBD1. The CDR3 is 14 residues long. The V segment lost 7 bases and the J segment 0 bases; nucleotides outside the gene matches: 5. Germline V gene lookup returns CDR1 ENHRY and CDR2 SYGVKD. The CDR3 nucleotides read TGTGCCATCAAGGGACAGACTATGAACACTGAAGCTTTCTTT. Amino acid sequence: CAIKGQTMNTEAFF.

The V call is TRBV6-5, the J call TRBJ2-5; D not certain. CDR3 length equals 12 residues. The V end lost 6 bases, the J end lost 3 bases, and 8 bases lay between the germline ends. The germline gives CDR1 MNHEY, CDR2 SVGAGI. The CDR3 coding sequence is TGTGCCAGCAGCGGCGGAGAAGAGACCCAGTACTTC. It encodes CASSGGEETQYF.

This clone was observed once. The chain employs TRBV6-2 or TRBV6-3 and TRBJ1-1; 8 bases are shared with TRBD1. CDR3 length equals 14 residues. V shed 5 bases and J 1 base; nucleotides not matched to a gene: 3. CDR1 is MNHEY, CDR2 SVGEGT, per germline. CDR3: CASSPDRANTEAFF. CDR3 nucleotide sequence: TGTGCCAGCAGTCCGGACAGGGCGAACACTGAAGCTTTCTTT.

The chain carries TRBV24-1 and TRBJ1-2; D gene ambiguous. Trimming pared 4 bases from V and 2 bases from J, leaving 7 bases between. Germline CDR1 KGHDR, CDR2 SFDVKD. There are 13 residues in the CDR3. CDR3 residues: CATSEAGNYGYTF. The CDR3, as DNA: TGTGCCACCAGTGAAGCGGGCAACTATGGCTACACCTTC.

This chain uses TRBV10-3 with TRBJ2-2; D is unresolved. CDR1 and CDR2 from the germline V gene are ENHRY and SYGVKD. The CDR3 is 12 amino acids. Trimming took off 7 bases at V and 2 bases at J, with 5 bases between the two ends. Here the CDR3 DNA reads TGTGCCATCACCTTAAACACCGGGGAGCTGTTTTTT. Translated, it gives CAITLNTGELFF.

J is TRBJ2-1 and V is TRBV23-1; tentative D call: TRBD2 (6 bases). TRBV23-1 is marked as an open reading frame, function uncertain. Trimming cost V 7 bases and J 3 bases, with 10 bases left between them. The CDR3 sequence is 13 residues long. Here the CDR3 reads CASNLANYNEQFF. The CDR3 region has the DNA TGCGCCAGCAACCTAGCGAACTACAATGAGCAGTTCTTC.

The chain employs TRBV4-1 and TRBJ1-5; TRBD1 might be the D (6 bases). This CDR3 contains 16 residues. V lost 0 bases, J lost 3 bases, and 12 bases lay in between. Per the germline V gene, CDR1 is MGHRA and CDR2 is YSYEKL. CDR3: CASSQDHGGVNQPQHF. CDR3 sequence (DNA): TGCGCCAGCAGCCAAGACCACGGGGGCGTCAATCAGCCCCAGCATTTT.

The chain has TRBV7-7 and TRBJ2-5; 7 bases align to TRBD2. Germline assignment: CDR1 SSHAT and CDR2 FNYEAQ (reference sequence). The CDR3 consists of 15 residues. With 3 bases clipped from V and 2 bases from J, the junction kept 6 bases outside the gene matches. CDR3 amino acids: CASSLGGSLQETQYF. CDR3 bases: TGTGCCAGCAGCTTGGGGGGGTCTCTTCAAGAGACCCAGTACTTC.

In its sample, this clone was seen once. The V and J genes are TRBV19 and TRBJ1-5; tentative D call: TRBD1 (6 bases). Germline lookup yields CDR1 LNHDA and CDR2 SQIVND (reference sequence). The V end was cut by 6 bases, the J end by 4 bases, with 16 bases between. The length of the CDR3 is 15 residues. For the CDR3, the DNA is TGTGCCAGTAGCACAACAGGGAGAGGTAATCAGCCCCAGCATTTT. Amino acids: CASSTTGRGNQPQHF.